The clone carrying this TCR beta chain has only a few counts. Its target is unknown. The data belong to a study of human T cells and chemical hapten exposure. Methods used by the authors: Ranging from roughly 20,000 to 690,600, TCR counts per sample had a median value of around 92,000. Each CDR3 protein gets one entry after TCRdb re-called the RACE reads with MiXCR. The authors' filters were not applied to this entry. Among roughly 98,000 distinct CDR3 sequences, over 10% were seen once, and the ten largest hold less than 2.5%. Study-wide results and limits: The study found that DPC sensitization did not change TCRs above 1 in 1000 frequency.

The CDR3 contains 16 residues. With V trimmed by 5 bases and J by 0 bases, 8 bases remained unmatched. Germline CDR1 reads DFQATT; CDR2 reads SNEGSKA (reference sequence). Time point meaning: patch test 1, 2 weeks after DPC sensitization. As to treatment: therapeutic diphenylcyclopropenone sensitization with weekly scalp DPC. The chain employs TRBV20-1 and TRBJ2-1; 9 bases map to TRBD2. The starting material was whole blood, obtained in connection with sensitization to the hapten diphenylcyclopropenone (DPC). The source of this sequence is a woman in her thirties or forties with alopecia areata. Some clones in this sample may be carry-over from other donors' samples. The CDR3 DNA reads TGCAGTGCTCCCTCGGCTAGCGGGGTCTCCTACAATGAGCAGTTCTTC. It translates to CSAPSASGVSYNEQFF.